These 29 T cell receptor beta chains were sequenced from one sample in a study of regulatory T cells in long-lasting Graves disease. Library construction for TCR beta used iRepertoire HTBI primers and Arm-PCR of CDR3 regions. MiXCR, applied by TCRdb to the multiplex PCR reads, yields one record per CDR3 protein. The sample lists some 330,000 distinct CDR3 sequences, 20% to 25% occurring once. The time point is: persistent/refractory GD, antithyroid drugs over 5 years with positive TRAb. The authors made the TCR library using RNA they extracted from PBMCs. The material sequenced was peripheral blood mononuclear cells (PBMCs), taken when the disease was refractory, from a patient treated with antithyroid drugs. The receptors originated from a woman in her forties with Graves disease.

The chain has TRBV6-1 and TRBJ2-2; TRBD2 agrees at 12 bases. V shed 11 bases, J shed 0 bases, and the junction held 7 bases outside the gene matches. The germline CDR1 and CDR2 sequences are MNHNS and SASEGT. This CDR3 region has 16 residues. This CDR3 is CAYGGLAGPNTGELFF. CDR3 sequence (DNA): TGTGCCTACGGAGGACTAGCGGGGCCGAACACCGGGGAGCTGTTTTTT.

V usage is TRBV5-1 and J usage is TRBJ1-1, with 7 bases aligning to TRBD1. Germline-derived CDR1 and CDR2 are SGHRS and YFSETQ. V was clipped by 2 bases and J by 6 bases; unmatched bases: 7. This CDR3 has 14 residues. Here the CDR3 DNA reads TGCGCCAGCAGCTTACGGGACAGTGTTTCTGAAGCTTTCTTT. Its protein product is CASSLRDSVSEAFF.

At least ten counts were recorded for this clonotype. The chain couples TRBV28 to TRBJ2-7, with 10 bases identical to TRBD2. The CDR3 totals 17 residues. V was clipped by 3 bases and J by 3 bases; unmatched bases: 11. CDR1 MDHEN and CDR2 SYDVKM come from the germline V gene. CDR3 DNA: TGTGCCAGCAGTTTTCCATCCCCGGGACTAGCGCTCTACGAGCAGTACTTC. Its protein product is CASSFPSPGLALYEQYF. Based on the CDR3 plus reference TRBV28 and TRBJ2-7, the full variable domain is DVKVTQSSRYLVKRTGEKVFLECVQDMDHENMFWYRQDPGLGLRLIYFSYDVKMKEKGDIPEGYSVSREKKERFSLILESASTNQTSMYLCASSFPSPGLALYEQYFGPGTRLTVT.

The chain couples TRBV19 to TRBJ2-7, with 9 bases that match TRBD1. This CDR3 is built from 15 residues. J lost 2 bases, V lost 5 bases, and 7 bases had no gene match. Looked up from germline, CDR1 is LNHDA and CDR2 is SQIVND (reference sequence). CDR3 residues: CASSPGTGRPYEQYF. Here the CDR3 DNA reads TGTGCCAGTAGTCCAGGGACAGGGAGACCCTACGAGCAGTACTTC. The full variable domain, with the rest looked up from reference TRBV19 and TRBJ2-7, is DGGITQSPKYLFRKEGQNVTLSCEQNLNHDAMYWYRQDPGQGLRLIYYSQIVNDFQKGDIAEGYSVSREKKESFPLTVTSAQKNPTAFYLCASSPGTGRPYEQYFGPGTRLTVT.

This clonotype has more than one count but fewer than ten. The rearrangement links TRBV11-2 to TRBJ2-2, with TRBD1 matching over 7 bases. The V gene end was trimmed by 5 bases and the J gene end by 3 bases; junction bases not matched to a gene: 3. CDR3 length: 14 residues. Germline CDR1 SGHAT, CDR2 FQNNGV. The CDR3 bases are TGTGCCAGCAGCCTGGGACAGTACACCGGGGAGCTGTTTTTT. Protein: CASSLGQYTGELFF.

The chain employs TRBV12-3 or TRBV12-4 and TRBJ1-2; 7 positions agree with TRBD1. The CDR3 spans 16 residues. Trimming at V came to 4 bases and at J to 0 bases, leaving 8 bases not matched to a gene. CDR3 coding DNA: TGTGCCAGCAGTTACCCCACAGGGGTCGCTAACTATGGCTACACCTTC. It is translated as CASSYPTGVANYGYTF.

In the case of this clonotype: A junction boundary mismatches the germline segment, possibly from a read error. The chain joins TRBV5-1 to TRBJ1-1; D is perhaps TRBD1 (5 bases). This CDR3 comprises 14 residues. CDR1 and CDR2 (germline): SGHRS, YFSETQ. The CDR3 here is CASSSPFRDSEAFF. The CDR3 DNA sequence: TGTGCCAGCAGCTCCCCGTTCCGGGACTCTGAAGCTTTCTTT.

This clonotype was counted many times. The chain joins TRBV20-1 to TRBJ2-7; TRBD1 matches 8 bases. The CDR3 runs 15 residues. Per germline, CDR1 DFQATT and CDR2 SNEGSKA (reference sequence). V gave up 1 base and J gave up 1 base; unmatched junction bases: 6. The CDR3, as DNA: TGCAGTGCTAGAGGAGGATACAGGGGGTCCTACGAGCAGTACTTC. It translates to CSARGGYRGSYEQYF.

This clonotype has only a few counts. The V and J genes are TRBV12-3 or TRBV12-4 and TRBJ1-2, with 7 nucleotides matching TRBD1. The CDR3 totals 14 residues. The trim removed 8 bases at V and 4 bases at J, leaving 10 bases unmatched. The DNA for the CDR3 is TGTGCCAGCGTTCGGGACAGTGCTCTCTATGGCTACACCTTC. This gives the protein CASVRDSALYGYTF.

In this sample, this clonotype turned up many times. J is TRBJ1-1 and V is TRBV28; no clear D gene. The CDR3 extends over 14 amino acids. V was shortened by 4 bases and J by 3 bases, with 12 bases between the two germline ends. Germline V lookup: CDR1 MDHEN, CDR2 SYDVKM. The CDR3 nucleotides read TGTGCCAGCAGTTCCGCCAGGAGGGACACTGAAGCTTTCTTT. Protein product: CASSSARRDTEAFF.

The V gene is TRBV28, the J gene TRBJ2-1; D unresolved. The CDR3 runs to 13 residues. V was clipped by 5 bases and J by 7 bases, with 12 bases between them. CDR1 is MDHEN and CDR2 is SYDVKM in the germline V gene. The CDR3 protein is CASSLPALNEQFF. As DNA, the CDR3 is TGTGCCAGCAGTCTCCCGGCCTTAAATGAGCAGTTCTTC.

The table lists this clonotype with many counts. Germline is not matched at one junction end, which may reflect a read error. J is TRBJ2-5 and V is TRBV28, with 7 bases that match TRBD2. From germline, CDR1 is MDHEN and CDR2 SYDVKM. This CDR3 is built from 15 residues. The CDR3 DNA sequence: TGTGCCAGCAGTTTTAACGGGAGGAGGGAAGAGGCCCAGTACTTC. Translating it yields CASSFNGRREEAQYF.

The chain is built from TRBV19 and TRBJ2-2, with no clear D. The CDR3 runs 14 residues. Between the trimmed V and J ends, which lost 6 bases and 8 bases, there was a span of 16 bases. Looked up from germline, CDR1 is LNHDA and CDR2 is SQIVND (reference sequence). As DNA, the CDR3 is TGTGCCAGTAGAGACGGGTCAGAGTCGGGGGAGCTGTTTTTT. It specifies CASRDGSESGELFF.

This chain connects TRBV3-1 to TRBJ1-1, with D unresolved. Trimming shortened V by 2 bases and J by 0 bases, and 7 bases separated the two germline ends. This CDR3 is built from 14 residues. The germline gives CDR1 LGHDT, CDR2 YNNKEL (reference sequence). CDR3 DNA: TGTGCCAGCAGCCAAACAGTCATGAACACTGAAGCTTTCTTT. Translated, it gives CASSQTVMNTEAFF.

This clonotype was observed many times. The V and J genes are TRBV28 and TRBJ1-1; D is uncertain. There are 14 residues in the CDR3. Germline-derived CDR1 and CDR2 are MDHEN and SYDVKM. The V end was cut by 2 bases, the J end by 1 base, with 8 bases between. The CDR3 DNA reads as TGTGCCAGCAGTTTAGGCAGGCAGAACACTGAAGCTTTCTTT. Translated, it gives CASSLGRQNTEAFF. Complete variable domain (other parts from reference TRBV28 and TRBJ1-1): DVKVTQSSRYLVKRTGEKVFLECVQDMDHENMFWYRQDPGLGLRLIYFSYDVKMKEKGDIPEGYSVSREKKERFSLILESASTNQTSMYLCASSLGRQNTEAFFGQGTRLTVV.

With regard to this clonotype: This may come from a read error, since a much larger clone is one base off. This sequence joins TRBV7-9 and TRBJ1-5; 7 nucleotides agree with TRBD1. The CDR3 extends over 15 amino acids. Germline CDR1 reads SEHNR; CDR2 reads FQNEAQ (reference sequence). The CDR3 DNA reads TGTACCAGCAGCCCAGGGGGGGGGAACAATCAGCCCCAGCATTTT. Translating it yields CTSSPGGGNNQPQHF.

This clonotype occurred many times. This chain joins TRBV2 and TRBJ2-2, with 7 bases that match TRBD1. The CDR3 runs to 15 residues. V gave up 6 bases and J gave up 4 bases; unmatched junction bases: 8. Looked up from germline, CDR1 is SNHLY and CDR2 is FYNNEI. CDR3 sequence reads: CASSVRTGPTGELFF. The CDR3 region has the DNA TGTGCCAGCAGCGTCAGGACAGGACCCACCGGGGAGCTGTTTTTT.

The chain joins TRBV20-1 to TRBJ1-4; TRBD1 matches at 8 bases. CDR1 is DFQATT and CDR2 is SNEGSKA in the germline V gene (reference sequence). J lost 8 bases, V lost 6 bases, and 8 bases had no gene match. The CDR3 sequence is 13 residues long. CDR3 protein: CSASGGAWEKLFF. CDR3 nucleotide sequence: TGCAGTGCCTCAGGGGGCGCCTGGGAAAAACTGTTTTTT.

This chain joins TRBV6-2 or TRBV6-3 and TRBJ2-2; TRBD2 agrees at 8 bases. Unmatched junction bases numbered 7, after V lost 4 bases and J lost 6 bases. The germline CDR1 and CDR2 sequences are MNHEY and SVGEGT. The CDR3 sequence is 15 residues long. The CDR3 DNA sequence: TGTGCCAGCAGTTCGGCGGGAGGCGTGGCCGGGGAGCTGTTTTTT. Its translation: CASSSAGGVAGELFF.

This chain joins TRBV6-1 and TRBJ2-1, with a possible D match to TRBD2 (6 bases). V lost 5 bases, J lost 6 bases, and 17 bases lay in between. CDR1 is MNHNS, CDR2 SASEGT, per germline. CDR3 length: 15 residues. CDR3 nucleotides: TGTGCCAGCAGTCTCCAGGGAGGCCTTTCCAATGAGCAGTTCTTC. Its translation is CASSLQGGLSNEQFF.

J is TRBJ2-3 and V is TRBV5-1; 9 positions agree with TRBD2. Per the germline V gene, CDR1 is SGHRS and CDR2 is YFSETQ. The CDR3 has 15 residues. The trim removed 4 bases at V and 3 bases at J, leaving 6 bases unmatched. The CDR3 nucleotides read TGCGCCAGCAGCCCGAGTAGCGGGAGAACAGATACGCAGTATTTT. It codes for CASSPSSGRTDTQYF.

The V gene is TRBV20-1, the J gene TRBJ1-4; D uncertain. CDR1 is DFQATT, CDR2 SNEGSKA, per germline (reference sequence). The CDR3 extends over 13 amino acids. Trimming removed 5 bases at V and 8 bases at J, with 15 bases between. Written as DNA, the CDR3 is TGCAGTGCTTGCCCAGATTTGGGGGAAAAACTGTTTTTT. It encodes CSACPDLGEKLFF.

This clonotype was counted many times. The J gene is TRBJ2-7, the V gene TRBV28, with 8 bases lining up with TRBD2. The germline CDR1 and CDR2 sequences are MDHEN and SYDVKM. The CDR3 spans 15 residues. The V gene end was trimmed by 0 bases and the J gene end by 7 bases; junction bases not matched to a gene: 8. CDR3 DNA: TGTGCCAGCAGTTTATGGCGGGGGGAGCCCCGTGAGCAGTACTTC. Translated: CASSLWRGEPREQYF.

The chain recombines TRBV28 with TRBJ2-7; D is unclear. The CDR3 totals 17 residues. From germline, CDR1 is MDHEN and CDR2 SYDVKM. V gave up 5 bases and J gave up 0 bases, with 20 bases separating them. The CDR3 loop reads CASSARVLGRISYEQYF. DNA for the CDR3: TGTGCCAGCAGTGCGCGCGTTTTAGGCAGAATCTCCTACGAGCAGTACTTC.

The sample holds one count of this clonotype. V usage is TRBV5-4 and J usage is TRBJ1-2, with D possibly being TRBD1 (6 bases). The length of the CDR3 is 15 residues. The V gene lost 1 base and the J gene lost 5 bases, with 15 bases spanning the gap. Germline V gene lookup returns CDR1 SGHNT and CDR2 YYREEE (reference sequence). CDR3 nucleotides: TGTGCCAGCAGCTTGTTCCTTACAGGGACATATGGCTACACCTTC. It yields the protein CASSLFLTGTYGYTF.

This clonotype came up many times. The V call is TRBV10-1, the J call TRBJ1-2; 9 nucleotides match TRBD1. CDR3 length: 14 amino acids. The germline CDR1 and CDR2 sequences are WNHNN and SYGVQD (reference sequence). V gave up 9 bases and J gave up 7 bases; unmatched junction bases: 12. Written as DNA, the CDR3 is TGCGCCAGGGCGCCGGGACAGGGATCCAGTGGCTACACCTTC. It specifies CARAPGQGSSGYTF.

This clonotype came up a few times. V and J are TRBV13 and TRBJ2-7, with 8 positions matching TRBD2. The CDR3 is made up of 15 amino acids. CDR1 is PRHDT, CDR2 FYEKMQ, per germline (reference sequence). Trimming cost V 7 bases and J 1 base; bases outside gene matches: 9. The CDR3 sequence: CASTRTGTSSYEQYF. For the CDR3, the DNA is TGTGCCAGCACCCGGACCGGGACTAGTTCCTACGAGCAGTACTTC. The variable domain in full, with the rest retrieved from reference TRBV13 and TRBJ2-7, is AAGVIQSPRHLIKEKRETATLKCYPIPRHDTVYWYQQGPGQDPQFLISFYEKMQSDKGSIPDRFSAQQFSDYHSELNMSSLELGDSALYFCASTRTGTSSYEQYFGPGTRLTVT.

In its sample, this clonotype was seen many times. The chain has TRBV7-9 and TRBJ1-6; a possible D gene is TRBD1 (5 bases). This CDR3 has 14 residues. Germline V gene sequence: CDR1 SEHNR, CDR2 FQNEAQ (reference sequence). V lost 5 bases to trimming and J lost 6 bases, with 11 bases between them. Here the CDR3 DNA reads TGTGCCAGCAGCCTGGACACGCTTAATTCACCCCTCCACTTT. Translating gives CASSLDTLNSPLHF.

The gene calls are TRBV19 and TRBJ2-1; 12 bases align to TRBD2. Per germline, CDR1 LNHDA and CDR2 SQIVND (reference sequence). The CDR3 totals 19 residues. The ends lost 4 bases at V and 0 bases at J; junction bases unmatched: 10. CDR3 residues: CASSKRLAGGPSSYNEQFF. CDR3 coding DNA: TGTGCCAGTAGTAAGCGGCTAGCGGGAGGGCCCAGCTCCTACAATGAGCAGTTCTTC.